This T cell receptor beta chain was found in a study of tumor-infiltrating lymphocytes in primary liver carcinoma. Overall study findings and caveats: Roughly 7.5-24% of top clones, and no more, occurred in all five tumor regions. Tumor region pairs outstripped tumor-adjacent and tumor-blood pairs in overlap.

In the case of this clonotype: What it recognizes is unknown. The junction and the germline gene differ at one end; a read error may be behind it.

Co-extracting RNA and DNA was done with about 17-31 mg of unsorted bulk tissue as input. Those sampled were patients whose primary liver carcinoma was treated by surgical resection. Among the patients, all had chronic HBV infection and none had been treated. The CDR3 runs 16 residues. Starting material of 450 to 500 ng total RNA yielded TCR beta cDNA via a constant-region primer. The TCR beta library was amplified through three nested multiplex PCR rounds in a modified ARM-PCR procedure. The two initial PCR rounds, about 9 cycles each, used TRBV1-TRBV30 forward and C-beta reverse primers. MiXCR was run by TCRdb on the multiplex PCR reads, yielding one entry per CDR3 protein. Here the sample spans some 32,000 distinct CDR3 sequences, over 65% being singletons.

The clonotype originates from a man in his forties with primary liver carcinoma and hepatitis B virus infection. Sequences were obtained from liver tumor tissue from sampling region 5. Subset defined: tumor region T5, tumor centre. The rearrangement uses TRBV12-3 or TRBV12-4 and TRBJ2-3; D remains ambiguous. CDR3 coding DNA: TGTGCCAGCAGCCGAAATTTGTGGTGGAGCACAGATATGCAGTATTTT. Amino acid sequence: CASSRNLWWSTDMQYF.